Shown below are 14 T cell receptor beta chains from a single sample sequenced in a study of blood T cells in healthy people across ages. Using a J-beta primer mix together with a sample-barcoded 5' primer, a second PCR was run for roughly 6 to 12 cycles. TCRdb analysed the 5' RACE reads with MiXCR anew, one entry per CDR3 protein. Here the sample spans 1.8 million or so distinct CDR3 sequences, roughly 43% being singletons. Sample: blood. These receptors were obtained from a human donor in good health.

The chain couples TRBV5-6 to TRBJ2-5; D is ambiguous. V lost 3 bases and J lost 7, with 13 bases in between. Germline CDR1 SGHDT, CDR2 YYEEEE. CDR3 length: 13 amino acids. CDR3 residues: CASSSIHGGTQYF. The CDR3 DNA sequence: TGTGCCAGCAGCTCGATACACGGCGGGACCCAGTACTTC.

V and J are TRBV29-1 and TRBJ1-2, with TRBD1 identical over 11 bases. This CDR3 comprises 14 residues. The germline V gene encodes CDR1 SQVTM and CDR2 ANQGSEA. Trimming cost V 7 bases and J 6 bases; bases outside gene matches: 10. This CDR3 reads CSAVGQGVINGYTF. The CDR3 region has the DNA TGCAGCGCCGTGGGACAGGGGGTTATCAATGGCTACACCTTC.

This clonotype showed up just a few times. The V and J genes are TRBV7-8 and TRBJ2-3; 7 positions match TRBD2. The trim removed 5 bases at V and 2 bases at J, leaving 10 bases unmatched. The CDR3 length is 16 residues. The V gene's germline CDR1 is SGHVS and CDR2 FQNEAQ. CDR3 nucleotide sequence: TGTGCCAGCAGCGCAGAAGCGGGGAGCTACACAGATACGCAGTATTTT. Translating gives CASSAEAGSYTDTQYF.

The chain uses TRBV24-1 and TRBJ1-1; D call uncertain. Germline-derived CDR1 and CDR2 are KGHDR and SFDVKD. Trimming pared 7 bases from V and 4 bases from J, leaving 21 bases between. The CDR3 has 16 residues. This CDR3 reads CATSSSSTGSATEAFF. The CDR3 nucleotides read TGTGCCACCAGCAGTTCCTCAACCGGGAGCGCCACTGAAGCTTTCTTT.

V and J are TRBV20-1 and TRBJ2-7; tentatively, D is TRBD1 or TRBD2 (5 bases each). The CDR3 has 13 residues. The germline CDR1 and CDR2 sequences are DFQATT and SNEGSKA (reference sequence). Trimming removed 6 bases at V and 0 bases at J, with 12 bases between. The CDR3 DNA reads TGCAGTGCCGCCTGGGACGTCTCCTACGAGCAGTACTTC. Translating it yields CSAAWDVSYEQYF.

This clonotype was detected once. The chain combines TRBV21-1 with TRBJ1-2. TRBV21-1 is described as a pseudogene. CDR3 length equals 14 residues. CDR3 residues: CGSTEDGRLYGYTF. The CDR3 coding sequence is TGTGGCAGCACCGAGGACGGCAGGTTATATGGCTACACCTTC.

V usage is TRBV27 and J usage is TRBJ2-1, with 10 bases fitting TRBD2. The germline V gene has CDR1 MNHEY and CDR2 SMNVEV (reference sequence). This CDR3 has 15 amino acids. Trimming took 7 bases from V and 3 from J; bases not matched to a gene: 6. This chain's CDR3 is CASTKLAGIYNEQFF. CDR3 coding DNA: TGTGCCAGCACTAAACTAGCGGGGATCTACAATGAGCAGTTCTTC.

This clonotype was detected only a few times. This chain joins TRBV19 and TRBJ1-1; D not resolved. This CDR3 contains 13 residues. V lost 0 bases and J 1 base, leaving 3 bases between the germline ends. Germline V gene data show CDR1 as LNHDA and CDR2 as SQIVND (reference sequence). CDR3 loop: CASSIDGNTEAFF. For the CDR3, the DNA is TGTGCCAGTAGTATAGACGGGAACACTGAAGCTTTCTTT.

In this sample, this clonotype turned up a few times. This chain uses TRBV10-2 with TRBJ2-1, with 8 nucleotides matching TRBD2. This CDR3 comprises 15 residues. J was trimmed by 5 bases and V by 3 bases; bases with no gene match: 6. CDR1 and CDR2 from the germline V gene are WSHSY and SAAADI. CDR3 nucleotide sequence: TGCGCCAGCAGTGACGCCGGGGGGGCCCACAATGAGCAGTTCTTC. This gives the protein CASSDAGGAHNEQFF.

J is TRBJ1-2 and V is TRBV29-1, with TRBD1 as a possible D gene (6 bases). This CDR3 has 14 residues. The germline V and J ends were trimmed by 4 bases and 7 bases, with 19 bases remaining between them. Germline lookup yields CDR1 SQVTM and CDR2 ANQGSEA. CDR3 in amino acids: CSVVGGRVTCGYTF. The CDR3 DNA follows: TGCAGCGTTGTCGGGGGCAGAGTCACATGTGGCTACACCTTC.

This clonotype was found a few times. The rearrangement joins TRBV4-1 to TRBJ1-1; D call uncertain. From germline, CDR1 is MGHRA and CDR2 YSYEKL. The CDR3 extends over 13 amino acids. V gave up 1 base and J gave up 11 bases, with 14 bases separating them. CDR3 DNA sequence: TGCGCCAGCAGCCAAGCTGTAGACAATATGGCTTTCTTT. Protein product: CASSQAVDNMAFF.

This clonotype was seen only a few times. This chain connects TRBV9 to TRBJ1-5; 7 bases agree with TRBD1. V trimming: 2 bases; J trimming: 4 bases; junction bases outside the gene matches: 3. This CDR3 spans 14 amino acids. CDR1 SGDLS and CDR2 YYNGEE come from the germline V gene. This chain's CDR3 is CASSVTGINQPQHF. CDR3 sequence (DNA): TGTGCCAGCAGCGTGACAGGGATAAATCAGCCCCAGCATTTT.

This clonotype was detected a few times. This chain links TRBV3-1 with TRBJ2-1; D could derive from TRBD1 or TRBD2 (7 bases each). Germline V CDR1 and CDR2: LGHDT, YNNKEL (reference sequence). The V end was cut by 0 bases, the J end by 9 bases, with 15 bases between. CDR3 size: 15 residues. CDR3 nucleotides: TGTGCCAGCAGCCAAGAACTCAGGGGGGGACCTGAGCAGTTCTTC. Translating gives CASSQELRGGPEQFF.

The chain uses TRBV7-2 and TRBJ2-1; D perhaps matches TRBD2 (7 bases). The CDR3 totals 16 residues. Germline CDR1 SGHTA, CDR2 FQGNSA. V was pared by 5 bases and J by 4 bases, with 18 bases between. The CDR3 sequence is CASSPLTRGGYNEQFF. Here the CDR3 DNA reads TGTGCCAGCAGCCCACTAACTAGGGGGGGGTACAATGAGCAGTTCTTC. Filled out from reference TRBV7-2 and TRBJ2-1, the complete variable domain reads GAGVSQSPSNKVTEKGKDVELRCDPISGHTALYWYRQSLGQGLEFLIYFQGNSAPDKSGLPSDRFSAERTGGSVSTLTIQRTQQEDSAVYLCASSPLTRGGYNEQFFGPGTRLTVL.